The rows below give T cell receptor beta chains drawn from one sample of a study of T cell changes during pregnancy in multiple sclerosis. Repertoires were generated with immunoSEQ multiplex PCR, while TCRdb's copy carries only in-frame clones and drops some. The profile shows over 80,000 clones, around 95% of them singletons. The sequences come from peripheral blood, collected in the third trimester of pregnancy. The receptors here all came from a female donor in good health, enrolled as a control in a pregnancy study. Both conserved end residues are part of each CDR3. Fields, in order: D gene, V gene, clone size, J gene, CDR3 DNA, CDR3 protein. The D gene is left open where the match is weak. Some rows mark clone size as missing; the rest say once, few, many or name a class of expanded clone.

TRBD1	TRBV7-9	few	TRBJ1-2	TGTGCCAGCAGCTTAGCGACAGGGGGCGACTATGGCTACACCTTC	CASSLATGGDYGYTF
NA	TRBV28	NA	TRBJ1-1	TGTGCCAGCAGGCTATCCGGTGAAGCTTTCTTT	CASRLSGEAFF
TRBD1	TRBV6-1	NA	TRBJ1-2	TGTGCCAGTGGGGACAGGGACTTCTATGGCTACACCTTC	CASGDRDFYGYTF
NA	TRBV4-1	NA	TRBJ2-3	TGCGCCAGCAGCCCCCAGGGGCGCAGCACAGATACGCAGTATTTT	CASSPQGRSTDTQYF
TRBD1	TRBV29-1	NA	TRBJ1-2	TGCAGCGTGACTACAGGGGGCGCGGATGGCTACACCTTC	CSVTTGGADGYTF
NA	TRBV5-1	once	TRBJ1-2	TGCGCCAGCAGCTTGGGCCCCCGGGGCGGGGGAACTAACTATGGCTACACCTTC	CASSLGPRGGGTNYGYTF
NA	TRBV6-6	NA	TRBJ2-7	TGTGCCAGCAGTGATTGGACAGCGAGCTCCTACGAGCAGTACTTC	CASSDWTASSYEQYF
TRBD1	TRBV28	once	TRBJ1-4	TGTGCCAGCAGTTTATTGGGACAGGGGAATGAAAAACTGTTTTTT	CASSLLGQGNEKLFF
TRBD1	TRBV5-1	NA	TRBJ2-5	TGCGCCAGCAGCTCGGGACAGGGGCTAACCCAAGAGACCCAGTACTTC	CASSSGQGLTQETQYF
NA	TRBV7-9	NA	TRBJ2-7	TGTGCCAGCAGCTTACAGGGGCTCAACTACGAGCAGTACTTC	CASSLQGLNYEQYF
NA	TRBV6-5	once	TRBJ2-7	TGTGCCAGCAGCTTACGGACTGGATTCTACGAGCAGTACTTC	CASSLRTGFYEQYF
NA	TRBV7-8	NA	TRBJ2-7	TGTGCCAGCGTTAACGGAGTACTAGGGGACATCTCCTACGAGCAGTACTTC	CASVNGVLGDISYEQYF
NA	TRBV6-1	NA	TRBJ2-2	TGTGCCAGCAGTGAAAGTATAGACACCGGGGAGCTGTTTTTT	CASSESIDTGELFF
NA	TRBV6-1	NA	TRBJ1-2	TGTGCCAGCAGTGTCCAGTATGGCTACACCTTC	CASSVQYGYTF
NA	TRBV19	NA	TRBJ2-7	TGTGCCAGTAGTATGTCGGTTACCTACGAGCAGTACTTC	CASSMSVTYEQYF
NA	TRBV5-1	NA	TRBJ2-7	TGCGCCAGCAGCCCGACAGGCTCCTACGAGCAGTACTTC	CASSPTGSYEQYF
NA	TRBV6-4	NA	TRBJ2-7	TGTGCCAGCACCCCGAGGTTTGTACTCACCCCCGCCTACGAGCAGTACTTC	CASTPRFVLTPAYEQYF
TRBD1	TRBV6-5	NA	TRBJ2-7	TGTGCCAGCAGTACAACAGGGGGACCTAACTACGAGCAGTACTTC	CASSTTGGPNYEQYF
TRBD1	TRBV27	NA	TRBJ1-2	TGTGCCAGCAGTTTAAGAGGGACAGGGGACGGCTACACCTTC	CASSLRGTGDGYTF
NA	TRBV9	NA	TRBJ2-1	TGTGCCAGCAGCGTAGTTAGCCCCTCCTCCTACAATGAGCAGTTCTTC	CASSVVSPSSYNEQFF
TRBD1	TRBV13	NA	TRBJ1-4	TGTGCCAGCAGCCACAGGGGGCAAGGGGAAAAACTGTTTTTT	CASSHRGQGEKLFF
NA	TRBV19	NA	TRBJ1-1	TGTGCCAGTAGTTGGGAGATGAACACTGAAGCTTTCTTT	CASSWEMNTEAFF
TRBD1	TRBV2	NA	TRBJ1-5	TGTGCCAGCAGTGATCCGGGACAGGGGGGTTTGCAGCCCCAGCATTTT	CASSDPGQGGLQPQHF
NA	TRBV7-2	NA	TRBJ2-6	TGTGCCAGCAGCTTACGCAGCTCTGGGGCCAACGTCCTGACTTTC	CASSLRSSGANVLTF
NA	TRBV11-3	few	TRBJ2-2	TGTGCCAGCAGCCACCGGGATACCGGGGAGCTGTTTTTT	CASSHRDTGELFF
NA	TRBV7-7	NA	TRBJ2-1	TGTGCCAGCAGCTTAGGGACAGTCAATGAGCAGTTCTTC	CASSLGTVNEQFF
TRBD1	TRBV10-3	NA	TRBJ1-5	TGTGCCATCAGTGAGTCCGGACAGGGGAATCAGCCCCAGCATTTT	CAISESGQGNQPQHF
TRBD2	TRBV5-4	NA	TRBJ2-5	TGTGCCAGCAGCCCGGGAGGGGGTTGGGAGACCCAGTACTTC	CASSPGGGWETQYF
TRBD2	TRBV6-1	NA	TRBJ2-7	TGTGCCAGCAGTGAAGGCCTAGCGGGCTCCTACGAGCAGTACTTC	CASSEGLAGSYEQYF
NA	TRBV19	NA	TRBJ1-1	TGTGCCAGTAGTCCGACAGGTCTGTTGAACACTGAAGCTTTCTTT	CASSPTGLLNTEAFF
TRBD1	TRBV5-6	NA	TRBJ2-2	TGTGCCAGCAAGGGACAGGGGGCGCTCCGCACCGGGGAGCTGTTTTTT	CASKGQGALRTGELFF
TRBD1	TRBV19	NA	TRBJ2-7	TGTGCCAGTAGACAGGGGTCAAACGAGCAGTACTTC	CASRQGSNEQYF
NA	TRBV5-6	NA	TRBJ2-1	TGTGCCAGCAGCGCCCACTACCGGGACACCCTCTTCAATGAGCAGTTCTTC	CASSAHYRDTLFNEQFF
NA	TRBV2	NA	TRBJ1-5	TGTGCCAGCAGTGAAACGGACTCGCCCCAGCATTTT	CASSETDSPQHF
TRBD2	TRBV7-9	NA	TRBJ2-7	TGTGCCAGCAGCTTAGTCCCTAGCGGGACTGAGCAGTACTTC	CASSLVPSGTEQYF
NA	TRBV9	once	TRBJ2-7	TGTGCCAGCAGCGCGACCCAGGGGTGGGACGAGCAGTACTTC	CASSATQGWDEQYF
NA	TRBV6-4	NA	TRBJ1-5	TGTGCCAGCAGTGAGGGTTGGGGGGATCAGCCCCAGCATTTT	CASSEGWGDQPQHF
TRBD2	TRBV11-2	NA	TRBJ2-7	TGTGCCAGCAGCCTGGGATCTAGCGGGACTGCCTACGAGCAGTACTTC	CASSLGSSGTAYEQYF
TRBD2	TRBV4-1	NA	TRBJ2-1	TGCGCCAGCAGCCAAGGACAGGCCGGGACTAGGCCAGCCTACAATGAGCAGTTCTTC	CASSQGQAGTRPAYNEQFF
TRBD2	TRBV28	NA	TRBJ2-3	TGTGCCAGCACCTCCGGCGGGAGGACAGATACGCAGTATTTT	CASTSGGRTDTQYF
TRBD1	TRBV5-5	NA	TRBJ1-3	TGTGCCAGCAGCCAGGACAGGGGAAACACCATATATTTT	CASSQDRGNTIYF
NA	TRBV29-1	NA	TRBJ2-2	TGCAGCGCTCAGGGGAGCCAGAACACCGGGGAGCTGTTTTTT	CSAQGSQNTGELFF
NA	TRBV6-6	NA	TRBJ2-7	TGTGCCAGCAGTTTCGAGGGAGCCGACGAGCAGTACTTC	CASSFEGADEQYF
TRBD2	TRBV19	NA	TRBJ2-7	TGTGCCAGTAGTACCTCTAGCGGGAGTACATACGAGCAGTACTTC	CASSTSSGSTYEQYF
NA	TRBV2	NA	TRBJ1-5	TGTGCCTCAACCGGGACACCTAATCAGCCCCAGCATTTT	CASTGTPNQPQHF
TRBD1	TRBV6-1	NA	TRBJ1-5	TGTGCCAGCAGTGAAGCTACAGGGGGCTCGTATCAGCCCCAGCATTTT	CASSEATGGSYQPQHF
NA	TRBV7-9	NA	TRBJ1-1	TGTGCCAGCAGCTTAGAAGGGGCGCTACCGGCTTTCTTT	CASSLEGALPAFF
NA	TRBV2	NA	TRBJ1-2	TGTGCCAGCACGGTTGGGCACCTCTATGGCTACACCTTC	CASTVGHLYGYTF
NA	TRBV7-9	few	TRBJ2-7	TGTGCCAGCAGCATCCGGGAGCCCGAGCAGTACTTC	CASSIREPEQYF
NA	TRBV9	once	TRBJ2-7	TGTGCCAGCAGCGTCAGCCCTAGGGGGTTCTACGAGCAGTACTTC	CASSVSPRGFYEQYF
NA	TRBV11-2	NA	TRBJ1-1	TGTGCCAGCAGCTTGTTTACAGCTAACACTGAAGCTTTCTTT	CASSLFTANTEAFF
TRBD2	TRBV5-1	NA	TRBJ2-1	TGCGCCAGCAGCTCCCTCGGGGGAGGGAGCCTCCACAATGAGCAGTTCTTC	CASSSLGGGSLHNEQFF
TRBD2	TRBV18	NA	TRBJ2-3	TGTGCCAGCTCACCTCTAGCGGATCACACAGATACGCAGTATTTT	CASSPLADHTDTQYF
NA	TRBV27	few	TRBJ1-4	TGTGCCAGCATAACCCAGGGGACCGGACTGTTTTTT	CASITQGTGLFF